Presented here are 31 T cell receptor beta chains from one specimen sequenced in a study of beta chain features in type 1 diabetes. Reverse transcription of all isolated RNA meant that expressed TCRB transcripts were sequenced. TCRdb's table, derived via immunoSEQ multiplex PCR, lists solely in-frame clones and lacks some. The table has 900,000 or so clones, 15% to 20% seen once. The sequencing input was naive CD4+ T cells from blood. All receptors derive from a woman aged 18-29 years in good health.

V is TRBV5-1 and J is TRBJ2-5; D possibly corresponds to TRBD2 (6 bases). The length of the CDR3 is 14 residues. CDR1 is SGHRS and CDR2 is YFSETQ in the germline V gene. The V and J ends lost 2 bases and 4 bases respectively, with 12 bases between them. This chain's CDR3 is CASSFPGRRETQYF. The CDR3 nucleotides are TGCGCCAGCAGCTTTCCCGGGAGAAGAGAGACCCAGTACTTC.

The J gene is TRBJ1-1, the V gene TRBV5-6, with no clear D. V was shortened by 4 bases and J by 10 bases, with 11 bases between the two germline ends. This CDR3 has 11 residues. CDR1 and CDR2 (germline): SGHDT, YYEEEE. The chain's CDR3 is CASSTGVGAFF. The DNA of the CDR3 is TGTGCCAGCAGCACCGGGGTCGGAGCTTTCTTT.

This clone has only a few counts. The chain joins TRBV5-1 to TRBJ2-1, with 11 bases fitting TRBD2. This CDR3 contains 16 residues. V lost 2 bases, J lost 2 bases, and 3 bases stayed unmatched. CDR1 and CDR2 from the germline V gene are SGHRS and YFSETQ. The chain's CDR3 is CASSFVAGGTYNEQFF. CDR3 bases: TGCGCCAGCAGCTTCGTAGCGGGAGGGACCTACAATGAGCAGTTCTTC. Drawing the rest from reference TRBV5-1 and TRBJ2-1, the complete variable domain is KAGVTQTPRYLIKTRGQQVTLSCSPISGHRSVSWYQQTPGQGLQFLFEYFSETQRNKGNFPGRFSGRQFSNSRSEMNVSTLELGDSALYLCASSFVAGGTYNEQFFGPGTRLTVL.

The rearrangement uses TRBV4-2 and TRBJ2-1; D is undetermined. The V gene lost 0 bases and the J gene lost 6 bases, with 9 bases spanning the gap. There are 14 residues in the CDR3. In germline, CDR1 is LGHNA, CDR2 YNFKEQ. The CDR3 DNA is TGTGCCAGCAGCCAAGATACCGCCGGCAATGAGCAGTTCTTC. Translation: CASSQDTAGNEQFF.

The chain uses TRBV4-2 and TRBJ2-2, with TRBD2 matching 12 bases. Germline CDR1 is LGHNA and CDR2 is YNFKEQ. The J segment lost 4 bases and the V segment lost 0 bases, leaving 6 bases of the junction unmatched. The CDR3 spans 18 residues. The chain's CDR3 is CASSQETSGRLGTGELFF. Written as DNA, the CDR3 is TGTGCCAGCAGCCAAGAAACTAGCGGGAGGTTGGGCACCGGGGAGCTGTTTTTT.

This clone was recorded a few times. The J gene is TRBJ2-2, the V gene TRBV9; TRBD2 matches 10 bases. Trimming removed 2 bases from V and 6 bases from J; junction bases left unmatched: 4. The length of the CDR3 is 15 residues. Germline CDR1 is SGDLS and CDR2 is YYNGEE. In DNA, the CDR3 is TGTGCCAGCAGCGTTACTAGCGGGATCCCCGGGGAGCTGTTTTTT. It yields the protein CASSVTSGIPGELFF.

The chain recombines TRBV28 with TRBJ2-1; 9 nucleotides match TRBD2. The V gene's germline CDR1 is MDHEN and CDR2 SYDVKM. V lost 7 bases, J lost 8 bases, and 6 bases stayed unmatched. This CDR3 spans 13 amino acids. The CDR3 is CASTAGGKHEQFF. The CDR3 nucleotides are TGTGCCAGCACTGCGGGAGGGAAGCATGAGCAGTTCTTC. The entire variable domain, with the rest obtained from reference TRBV28 and TRBJ2-1, is as follows: DVKVTQSSRYLVKRTGEKVFLECVQDMDHENMFWYRQDPGLGLRLIYFSYDVKMKEKGDIPEGYSVSREKKERFSLILESASTNQTSMYLCASTAGGKHEQFFGPGTRLTVL.

The V gene is TRBV7-3, the J gene TRBJ2-2, with 12 bases matching TRBD2. This CDR3 region has 15 residues. J gave up 5 bases and V 6 bases, and 4 bases lay outside the gene matches. Germline V gene data show CDR1 as SGHTA and CDR2 as FQGTGA. CDR3 coding DNA: TGTGCCAGCAGTCTGACTAGCGGGAGAACCGGGGAGCTGTTTTTT. Translating it yields CASSLTSGRTGELFF.

This clone was counted only a few times. This chain joins TRBV18 and TRBJ2-5; a possible D gene is TRBD2 (5 bases). This CDR3 spans 13 amino acids. Trimming removed 6 bases from V and 1 base from J, with 9 bases in between. The V gene's germline CDR1 is KGHSH and CDR2 LQKENI. CDR3 amino acids: CASSSGIQETQYF. The DNA for the CDR3 is TGTGCCAGCTCCTCCGGGATCCAAGAGACCCAGTACTTC.

The chain has TRBV18 and TRBJ2-1; D gene unclear. The germline V gene has CDR1 KGHSH and CDR2 LQKENI. The CDR3 extends over 12 amino acids. V was shortened by 1 base and J by 8 bases, with 6 bases between the two germline ends. CDR3 DNA: TGTGCCAGCTCACCACAATGGTATGAGCAGTTCTTC. This translates into CASSPQWYEQFF.

This clone has just a few counts. V is TRBV7-9 and J is TRBJ2-1; possibly TRBD1 for D (5 bases). The germline CDR1 and CDR2 sequences are SEHNR and FQNEAQ (reference sequence). The CDR3 covers 14 residues. V gave up 7 bases and J gave up 8 bases, with 18 bases separating them. The CDR3 sequence is CASIPNQGTDEQFF. The CDR3 bases are TGTGCCAGCATCCCGAACCAGGGTACCGATGAGCAGTTCTTC.

This clone was recorded a few times. The chain employs TRBV6-5 and TRBJ1-1; D is possibly TRBD1 (6 bases). There are 14 residues in the CDR3. Germline CDR1 reads MNHEY; CDR2 reads SVGAGI. Trimming cost V 4 bases and J 0 bases, with 9 bases left between them. CDR3 sequence reads: CASSLDRMNTEAFF. CDR3 coding DNA: TGTGCCAGCAGTTTGGACAGAATGAACACTGAAGCTTTCTTT.

This clone occurred a few times. The chain carries TRBV27 and TRBJ1-1; 7 bases align to TRBD1. The CDR3 runs 14 residues. The germline V gene has CDR1 MNHEY and CDR2 SMNVEV (reference sequence). V lost 5 bases to trimming and J lost 5 bases; unmatched junction nucleotides: 8. The chain's CDR3 is CASSVRRGRTEAFF. DNA of the CDR3: TGTGCCAGCAGTGTCAGGAGGGGGCGGACTGAAGCTTTCTTT.

This clone was detected a few times. Here the CDR3 DNA reads TGTGCCAGTAGTAAAGAGACAGGGAGGACTGAAGCTTTCTTT. Translated, it gives CASSKETGRTEAFF. This rearrangement joins TRBV19 to TRBJ1-1; 7 nucleotides align to TRBD1. Trimming at V came to 4 bases and at J to 5 bases, leaving 7 bases not matched to a gene. The V gene's germline CDR1 is LNHDA and CDR2 SQIVND (reference sequence). The length of the CDR3 is 14 residues.

This clone was seen only a few times. J is TRBJ2-3 and V is TRBV19, with 11 nucleotides matching TRBD1. Germline trimming cut 7 bases from V and 3 bases from J; bases unmatched to any gene: 15. Germline CDR1 LNHDA, CDR2 SQIVND (reference sequence). The CDR3 loop spans 18 amino acids. The CDR3 loop reads CASTNHFGTGGRTDTQYF. The CDR3 coding sequence is TGTGCCAGTACAAACCACTTCGGGACAGGGGGAAGGACAGATACGCAGTATTTT.

This clone appeared a few times. The chain recombines TRBV6-1 with TRBJ1-1; D call uncertain. The ends were cut back, 4 bases at V and 0 bases at J, with 6 bases in the middle. Germline V lookup: CDR1 MNHNS, CDR2 SASEGT. CDR3 length equals 13 residues. This chain's CDR3 is CASSGSVNTEAFF. In nucleotides, the CDR3 is TGTGCCAGCAGTGGTTCAGTGAACACTGAAGCTTTCTTT.

V is TRBV4-3 and J is TRBJ1-5; D gene unclear. The V and J ends lost 0 bases and 7 bases respectively, with 10 bases between them. Germline V gene lookup returns CDR1 LGHNA and CDR2 YSLEER. This CDR3 has 14 amino acids. The CDR3 nucleotides read TGCGCCAGCAGCCAAGAGTGGATAGGACAGCCCCAGCATTTT. Residues: CASSQEWIGQPQHF.

This clone was seen only a few times. The chain couples TRBV9 to TRBJ2-7, with 8 nucleotides matching TRBD1. This CDR3 has 14 amino acids. The ends lost 4 bases at V and 4 bases at J; junction bases unmatched: 7. Germline V CDR1 and CDR2: SGDLS, YYNGEE. As DNA, the CDR3 is TGTGCCAGCAGCTCTTCCGGGACAGGATACGAGCAGTACTTC. This codes for CASSSSGTGYEQYF. Together with reference TRBV9 and TRBJ2-7, the CDR3 gives the full variable domain: DSGVTQTPKHLITATGQRVTLRCSPRSGDLSVYWYQQSLDQGLQFLIQYYNGEERAKGNILERFSAQQFPDLHSELNLSSLELGDSALYFCASSSSGTGYEQYFGPGTRLTVT.

The table lists this clone with a few counts. This chain links TRBV20-1 with TRBJ2-7; the D is unclear. Trimming took 3 bases from V and 5 from J, leaving 5 bases between them. This CDR3 is 10 amino acids long. From germline, CDR1 is DFQATT and CDR2 SNEGSKA (reference sequence). The CDR3 DNA follows: TGCAGTGCTAGTTATGACGAGCAGTACTTC. Protein: CSASYDEQYF.

V is TRBV5-4 and J is TRBJ2-1; the match to TRBD1 covers 8 bases. J was trimmed by 5 bases and V by 4 bases; bases with no gene match: 8. The CDR3 sequence is 15 residues long. CDR1 SGHNT and CDR2 YYREEE come from the germline V gene (reference sequence). The CDR3 region is CASSIDRGSHNEQFF. In DNA, the CDR3 is TGTGCCAGCAGCATCGACAGGGGATCCCACAATGAGCAGTTCTTC.

This clone was seen just once. The CDR3 coding sequence is TGTGCCAGCACCGGAACCTTCGCTAGGGGGCGGTACGAGCAGTACTTC. Translation: CASTGTFARGRYEQYF. The rearrangement links TRBV2 to TRBJ2-7; TRBD1 aligns across 7 bases. This CDR3 comprises 16 residues. Germline V CDR1 and CDR2: SNHLY, FYNNEI. Trimming cost V 7 bases and J 4 bases; bases outside gene matches: 16. Drawing the rest from reference TRBV2 and TRBJ2-7, the complete variable domain is EPEVTQTPSHQVTQMGQEVILRCVPISNHLYFYWYRQILGQKVEFLVSFYNNEISEKSEIFDDQFSVERPDGSNFTLKIRSTKLEDSAMYFCASTGTFARGRYEQYFGPGTRLTVT.

This clone was picked up a small number of times. The J gene is TRBJ2-6, the V gene TRBV28; D is uncertain. The V gene's germline CDR1 is MDHEN and CDR2 SYDVKM. This CDR3 has 15 residues. V was pared by 3 bases and J by 2 bases, with 8 bases between. The CDR3 spells CASSLSAAGANVLTF. The CDR3 region has the DNA TGTGCCAGCAGTTTGTCGGCGGCTGGGGCCAACGTCCTGACTTTC.

This chain links TRBV4-2 with TRBJ2-5, with D unclear. V dropped 0 bases and J dropped 5 bases, with 10 bases sitting between them. Germline values: CDR1 LGHNA, CDR2 YNFKEQ. The CDR3 consists of 14 residues. CDR3 nucleotides: TGTGCCAGCAGCCAAGATTCAGGAAGGGAGACCCAGTACTTC. Its protein product is CASSQDSGRETQYF.

CDR3 region: CASSHRLAPAYNEQFF. The CDR3 coding sequence is TGTGCCAGCAGCCACCGACTAGCTCCTGCCTACAATGAGCAGTTCTTC. The chain employs TRBV7-8 and TRBJ2-1; 7 bases line up with TRBD2. Germline V lookup: CDR1 SGHVS, CDR2 FQNEAQ. The CDR3 extends over 16 amino acids. Losses at the gene ends were 5 bases for V and 2 bases for J; bases not matched to a gene: 9.

The chain uses TRBV7-2 and TRBJ2-5; 7 bases agree with TRBD1. The V segment lost 3 bases and the J segment 5 bases; nucleotides outside the gene matches: 3. Per germline, CDR1 SGHTA and CDR2 FQGNSA. The CDR3 is made up of 13 amino acids. DNA of the CDR3: TGTGCCAGCAGCTTCGACAGGGCGGAGACCCAGTACTTC. It encodes CASSFDRAETQYF.

This clone was detected only a few times. Other DNA sequences in this specimen translate into the identical CDR3. This chain uses TRBV18 with TRBJ1-2; a weak D match, TRBD1 (6 bases). V lost 3 bases and J lost 2, with 7 bases in between. The CDR3 contains 13 residues. CDR1 is KGHSH, CDR2 LQKENI, per germline. This chain's CDR3 is CASSPDRNYGYTF. The CDR3 nucleotides read TGTGCCAGCTCACCTGACAGGAACTATGGCTACACCTTC.

This clone has just a few counts. The J gene is TRBJ2-7, the V gene TRBV7-8, with 9 bases fitting TRBD1. Per germline, CDR1 SGHVS and CDR2 FQNEAQ. The CDR3 extends over 14 amino acids. With 2 bases clipped from V and 4 bases from J, the junction kept 3 bases outside the gene matches. This chain's CDR3 is CASSLKGQGYEQYF. The CDR3 DNA is TGTGCCAGCAGCTTAAAGGGACAGGGTTACGAGCAGTACTTC.

The CDR3 is CASSSPQPSGELFF. CDR3 nucleotide sequence: TGTGCCAGCAGTTCGCCACAACCGTCCGGGGAGCTGTTTTTT. J is TRBJ2-2 and V is TRBV27; D is uncertain. CDR3 size: 14 residues. The V end was cut by 4 bases, the J end by 6 bases, with 12 bases between. Per germline, CDR1 MNHEY and CDR2 SMNVEV (reference sequence).

This clone was detected only a few times. The genes are TRBV7-9 and TRBJ2-1; TRBD2 matches 10 bases. Trimming at V came to 3 bases and at J to 9 bases, leaving 8 bases not matched to a gene. The CDR3 is 15 amino acids. The germline V gene encodes CDR1 SEHNR and CDR2 FQNEAQ (reference sequence). This chain's CDR3 is CASSFPAGGPSEQFF. The CDR3 DNA reads as TGTGCCAGCAGCTTTCCAGCGGGAGGGCCCAGTGAGCAGTTCTTC.

The chain carries TRBV11-1 and TRBJ1-1; 8 nucleotides agree with TRBD1. Germline CDR1 SGHAT, CDR2 FQDESV (reference sequence). Trimming at V came to 5 bases and at J to 4 bases, leaving 9 bases not matched to a gene. The CDR3 has 15 amino acids. Here the CDR3 reads CASSQTGEYFTEAFF. Written as DNA, the CDR3 is TGTGCCAGCAGCCAGACAGGGGAATATTTCACTGAAGCTTTCTTT.

Points on this clone: Other DNA sequences in this sample translate to the same CDR3. The chain employs TRBV7-9 and TRBJ2-7; D unresolved. The germline V gene has CDR1 SEHNR and CDR2 FQNEAQ (reference sequence). Trimming left V 4 bases short and J 2 bases short, with 6 bases between. CDR3 length equals 12 residues. CDR3: CASSSSPYEQYF. CDR3 in DNA: TGTGCCAGCAGCTCTTCTCCCTACGAGCAGTACTTC.